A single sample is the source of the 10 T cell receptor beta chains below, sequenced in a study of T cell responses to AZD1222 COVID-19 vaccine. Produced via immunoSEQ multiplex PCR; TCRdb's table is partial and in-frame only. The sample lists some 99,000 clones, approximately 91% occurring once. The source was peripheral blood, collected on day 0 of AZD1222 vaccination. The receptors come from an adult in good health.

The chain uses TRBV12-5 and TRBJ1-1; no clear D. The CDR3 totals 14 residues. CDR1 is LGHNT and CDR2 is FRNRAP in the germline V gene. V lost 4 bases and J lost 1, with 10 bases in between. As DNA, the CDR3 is TGTGCTAGTGGTTCCCCCCGTTGGAACACTGAAGCTTTCTTT. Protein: CASGSPRWNTEAFF.

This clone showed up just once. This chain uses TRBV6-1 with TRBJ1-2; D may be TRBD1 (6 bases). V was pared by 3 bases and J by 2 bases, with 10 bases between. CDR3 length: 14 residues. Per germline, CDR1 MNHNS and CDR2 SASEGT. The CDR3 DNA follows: TGTGCCAGCAGTGAGCAACAGGGAAACTATGGCTACACCTTC. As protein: CASSEQQGNYGYTF.

CDR3 residues: CASSRGTGGYNSPLHF. DNA for the CDR3: TGCGCCAGCAGCCGTGGGACAGGGGGCTATAATTCACCCCTCCACTTT. The V and J genes are TRBV4-1 and TRBJ1-6, with 11 bases fitting TRBD1. J gave up 3 bases and V 4 bases, and 2 bases lay outside the gene matches. The CDR3 runs 16 residues. The germline V gene encodes CDR1 MGHRA and CDR2 YSYEKL.

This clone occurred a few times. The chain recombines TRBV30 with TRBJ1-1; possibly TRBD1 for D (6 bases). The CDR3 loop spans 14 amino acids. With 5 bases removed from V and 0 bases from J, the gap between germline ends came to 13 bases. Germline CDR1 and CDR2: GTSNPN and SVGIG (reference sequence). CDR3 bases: TGTGCCTGGGGACAAGGGGGGTTGAACACTGAAGCTTTCTTT. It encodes CAWGQGGLNTEAFF.

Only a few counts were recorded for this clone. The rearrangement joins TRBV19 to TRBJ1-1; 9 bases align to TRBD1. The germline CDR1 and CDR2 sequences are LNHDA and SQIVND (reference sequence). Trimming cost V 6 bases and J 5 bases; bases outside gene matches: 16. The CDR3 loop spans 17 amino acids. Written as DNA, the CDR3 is TGTGCCAGTAGCATTATATCAGGGACAGGGTTTTTGACTGAAGCTTTCTTT. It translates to CASSIISGTGFLTEAFF.

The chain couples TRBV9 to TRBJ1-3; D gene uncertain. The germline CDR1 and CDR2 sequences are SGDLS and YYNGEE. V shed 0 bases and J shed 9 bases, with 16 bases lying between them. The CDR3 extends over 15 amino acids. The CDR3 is CASSVGGSSVFTIYF. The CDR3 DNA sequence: TGTGCCAGCAGCGTAGGTGGCAGCTCTGTGTTCACCATATATTTT.

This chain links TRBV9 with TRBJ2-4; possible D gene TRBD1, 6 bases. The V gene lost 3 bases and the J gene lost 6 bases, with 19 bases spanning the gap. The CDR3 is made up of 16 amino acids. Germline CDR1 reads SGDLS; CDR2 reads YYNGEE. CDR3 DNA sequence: TGTGCCAGCAGCGCCGATCCCAGGGGTTCGGGAAACATTCAGTACTTC. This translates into CASSADPRGSGNIQYF.

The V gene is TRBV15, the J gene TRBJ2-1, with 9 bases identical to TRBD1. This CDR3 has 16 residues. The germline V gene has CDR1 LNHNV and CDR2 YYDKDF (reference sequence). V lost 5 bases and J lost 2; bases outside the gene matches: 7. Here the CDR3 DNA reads TGTGCCACCAGCGCGCGGACAGGGGTACCCTACAATGAGCAGTTCTTC. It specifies CATSARTGVPYNEQFF.

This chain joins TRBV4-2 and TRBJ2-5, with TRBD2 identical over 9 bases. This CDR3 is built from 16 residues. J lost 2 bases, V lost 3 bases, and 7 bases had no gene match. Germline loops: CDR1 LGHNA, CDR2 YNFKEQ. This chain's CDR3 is CASSQTSGGPQETQYF. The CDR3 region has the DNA TGTGCCAGCAGCCAGACCAGCGGGGGGCCTCAAGAGACCCAGTACTTC.

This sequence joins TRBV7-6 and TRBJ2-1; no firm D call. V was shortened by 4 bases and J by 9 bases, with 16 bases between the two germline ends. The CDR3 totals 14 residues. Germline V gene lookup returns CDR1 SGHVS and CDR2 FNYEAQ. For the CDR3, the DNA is TGTGCCAGCAGCTCGCTCCCCTTCTCGATTGAGCAGTTCTTC. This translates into CASSSLPFSIEQFF.